A single sample is the source of the 20 T cell receptor beta chains below, sequenced in a study of Graves' ophthalmopathy and Graves' hyperthyroidism. Amplified TCR beta CDR3 regions were obtained using RNA transcripts as template. First-round RT-PCR used HTBI primers; second-round multiplex PCR followed. Via MiXCR, TCRdb re-called the multiplex PCR reads, giving one row per CDR3 protein. The table includes almost 750,000 distinct CDR3 sequences, approximately 40% detected once. Sequencing was performed on peripheral blood. These receptors all come from an adult man with Graves' ophthalmopathy.

With regard to this clonotype: This could be a read error, since a much larger clone is one nucleotide away. The V gene is TRBV7-2, the J gene TRBJ1-2; 11 bases match TRBD1. CDR3 size: 15 residues. V lost 7 bases to trimming and J lost 4 bases; unmatched junction nucleotides: 8. Germline V gene lookup returns CDR1 SGHTA and CDR2 FQGNSA. CDR3 residues: CASILWDRGSYGYTF. For the CDR3, the DNA is TGTGCCAGCATCCTGTGGGACAGGGGGTCCTATGGCTACACCTTC.

The chain employs TRBV10-3 and TRBJ2-7, with 11 bases lining up with TRBD1. Germline V gives CDR1 ENHRY, CDR2 SYGVKD. The CDR3 length is 15 residues. V gave up 2 bases and J gave up 3 bases; unmatched junction bases: 3. CDR3 protein: CAISERDRGVYEQYF. The CDR3 coding sequence is TGTGCCATCAGTGAGCGGGACAGGGGGGTCTACGAGCAGTACTTC.

The chain combines TRBV9 with TRBJ1-3; D not resolved. Germline CDR1 is SGDLS and CDR2 is YYNGEE. This CDR3 spans 15 amino acids. The germline V and J ends were trimmed by 0 bases and 0 bases, with 7 bases remaining between them. This chain's CDR3 is CASSVAAASGNTIYF. The CDR3 coding sequence is TGTGCCAGCAGCGTAGCGGCTGCCTCTGGAAACACCATATATTTT.

This rearrangement joins TRBV20-1 to TRBJ2-5; D ambiguous. Trimming shortened V by 3 bases and J by 7 bases, and 15 bases separated the two germline ends. CDR1 and CDR2 from the germline V gene are DFQATT and SNEGSKA (reference sequence). The CDR3 spans 13 residues. The CDR3 is CSASSQDSGTQYF. CDR3 DNA: TGCAGTGCTAGCAGCCAGGATAGTGGGACCCAGTACTTC.

The count of this clonotype is one. A much larger clone lies a single base off, so this may be a read error. The genes are TRBV29-1 and TRBJ2-5; D may match TRBD1 or TRBD2 (6 bases each). The CDR3 runs 13 residues. CDR1 and CDR2 (germline): SQVTM, ANQGSEA. The DNA of the CDR3 is TGCAGCGTTGAGAGGGGGGAGAGAGAGACCCAGTGCTTC. Translation: CSVERGERETQCF.

A remark on this clonotype: The junction and the germline gene differ at one end; a read error may be behind it. This chain connects TRBV20-1 to TRBJ2-2; D ambiguous. CDR3 length equals 13 residues. Germline V CDR1 and CDR2: DFQATT, SNEGSKA (reference sequence). The CDR3 bases are TGCAGTGCTAAAGTCCAAAACAGCGGGGAGCTGTTTTTT. It codes for CSAKVQNSGELFF.

The chain links TRBV28 to TRBJ1-1; perhaps TRBD1 as D (6 bases). V lost 4 bases, J lost 5 bases, and 11 bases lay in between. This CDR3 is 13 amino acids long. The V gene's germline CDR1 is MDHEN and CDR2 SYDVKM. The CDR3 spells CASSSGAKTEAFF. CDR3 sequence (DNA): TGTGCCAGCAGTTCGGGGGCGAAGACTGAAGCTTTCTTT.

This clonotype was counted many times. CDR3 in DNA: TGTGCCAGTAGTCCGCGGGACAGGGGATCCTACGAGCAGTACTTC. It encodes CASSPRDRGSYEQYF. This chain links TRBV7-9 with TRBJ2-7, with 10 bases fitting TRBD1. Trimming removed 9 bases from V and 1 base from J; junction bases left unmatched: 9. This CDR3 region has 15 residues. Germline CDR1 SEHNR, CDR2 FQNEAQ (reference sequence).

This clonotype was seen repeatedly, ten times or more. The chain couples TRBV7-9 to TRBJ2-6, with a weak D call TRBD1 (6 bases). Germline V gene data show CDR1 as SEHNR and CDR2 as FQNEAQ (reference sequence). V shed 5 bases and J shed 1 base, with 9 bases lying between them. The CDR3 is made up of 15 amino acids. The CDR3 region has the DNA TGTGCCAGCAGCCTAGGACAGTCTGGGGCCAACGTCCTGACTTTC. It is translated as CASSLGQSGANVLTF.

This clonotype was detected many times. The chain employs TRBV2 and TRBJ2-7, with 7 bases identical to TRBD1. V shed 5 bases, J shed 4 bases, and the junction held 14 bases outside the gene matches. The germline V gene encodes CDR1 SNHLY and CDR2 FYNNEI. There are 16 residues in the CDR3. Here the CDR3 DNA reads TGTGCCAGCAGTTTTGATGGCCCAGGGGGTATTTACGAGCAGTACTTC. Protein: CASSFDGPGGIYEQYF.

There are many counts of this clonotype. The chain uses TRBV12-3 or TRBV12-4 and TRBJ2-7; TRBD1 matches 9 bases. The CDR3 is made up of 14 amino acids. The V gene end was trimmed by 5 bases and the J gene end by 2 bases; junction bases not matched to a gene: 4. CDR3 region: CASSTGTGTYEQYF. The CDR3 nucleotides are TGTGCCAGCAGTACCGGGACAGGGACCTACGAGCAGTACTTC.

This chain joins TRBV7-9 and TRBJ1-2, with D possibly matching TRBD1 (5 bases). CDR3 size: 16 residues. Germline assignment: CDR1 SEHNR and CDR2 FQNEAQ (reference sequence). With 4 bases removed from V and 1 base from J, the gap between germline ends came to 16 bases. CDR3 sequence (DNA): TGTGCCAGCAGCTCCGCGGGACCGACGCATAACTATGGCTACACCTTC. Protein product: CASSSAGPTHNYGYTF.

On this clonotype: This CDR3 is missing its conserved last phenylalanine or tryptophan, likely due to a read error. This rearrangement joins TRBV6-6 to TRBJ2-5, with 7 bases aligning to TRBD2. V shed 2 bases and J 5 bases; nucleotides not matched to a gene: 17. The germline gives CDR1 MNHNY, CDR2 SVGAGI (reference sequence). There are 18 residues in the CDR3. CDR3 sequence reads: CASSYGRRGGPSRETQYC. The CDR3 DNA follows: TGTGCCAGCAGTTACGGTCGTAGGGGAGGGCCCTCGCGGGAGACCCAGTACTGC.

The CDR3 DNA sequence: TGTGCCAGCACCCGACAGGGTGAGAACTATGGCTACACCTTC. Translated, it gives CASTRQGENYGYTF. The chain combines TRBV10-3 with TRBJ1-2; the match to TRBD1 covers 7 bases. Germline V gene data show CDR1 as ENHRY and CDR2 as SYGVKD. Trimming took 10 bases from V and 2 from J; bases not matched to a gene: 10. This CDR3 has 14 residues.

This clonotype was picked up many times. Possible read error: a much larger clone is one base away. The chain combines TRBV9 with TRBJ1-6; the D gene is possibly TRBD1 (6 bases). Trimming stripped 3 bases from V and 3 bases from J, with 7 bases between. Per germline, CDR1 SGDLS and CDR2 YYNGEE. The CDR3 loop spans 14 amino acids. The CDR3 loop is CASSETGYNSPLHF. CDR3 DNA: TGTGCCAGCAGCGAGACAGGCTATAATTCACCCCTCCACTTT.

This clonotype was picked up a small number of times. The CDR3 sequence: CASSWGGTTGDYGYTF. CDR3 coding DNA: TGCGCCAGCAGCTGGGGAGGGACAACAGGGGACTATGGCTACACCTTC. The chain recombines TRBV5-1 with TRBJ1-2; TRBD1 matches at 7 bases. CDR1 is SGHRS, CDR2 YFSETQ, per germline. The CDR3 covers 16 residues. Germline trimming cut 3 bases from V and 3 bases from J; bases unmatched to any gene: 11.

The table lists this clonotype with a few counts. The J gene is TRBJ2-7, the V gene TRBV29-1; D unresolved. Germline loops: CDR1 SQVTM, CDR2 ANQGSEA. The CDR3 length is 13 residues. The ends were cut back, 6 bases at V and 3 bases at J, with 15 bases in the middle. The CDR3 region has the DNA TGCAGCGTCGCGACCGGAATTGGCTACGAGCAGTACTTC. It specifies CSVATGIGYEQYF.

A note on this clonotype: A read error is likely, as this CDR3 ends without the conserved phenylalanine or tryptophan. The rearrangement links TRBV7-9 to TRBJ2-5, with 10 positions matching TRBD1. Germline-derived CDR1 and CDR2 are SEHNR and FQNEAQ (reference sequence). V shed 5 bases, J shed 9 bases, and the junction held 12 bases outside the gene matches. This CDR3 comprises 15 residues. This chain's CDR3 is CASSPLDRGTEAQYC. CDR3 sequence (DNA): TGTGCCAGCAGCCCGCTGGACAGGGGGACGGAGGCCCAGTACTGC.

V gene TRBV7-9 combines with J gene TRBJ2-7; 7 bases fit TRBD2. The CDR3 has 16 amino acids. Germline CDR1 and CDR2: SEHNR and FQNEAQ (reference sequence). The J segment lost 2 bases and the V segment lost 5 bases, leaving 12 bases of the junction unmatched. The CDR3 loop is CASSQDKIGLAYEQYF. The CDR3 bases are TGTGCCAGCAGCCAAGATAAAATCGGACTAGCCTACGAGCAGTACTTC.

The chain has TRBV2 and TRBJ1-1; D is uncertain. V was shortened by 2 bases and J by 5 bases, with 6 bases between the two germline ends. This CDR3 region has 12 residues. CDR1 is SNHLY and CDR2 is FYNNEI in the germline V gene. In DNA, the CDR3 is TGTGCCAGCAGTGAACGGCAAACTGAAGCTTTCTTT. It translates to CASSERQTEAFF.